This T cell receptor (beta chain) is from a study of T cells in Graves' hyperthyroidism and ophthalmopathy (dated by TCRdb to about 2019). Study-level background: Peripheral blood was sampled at the time of initial diagnosis, prior to any treatment. After sampling, hyperthyroidism patients received methimazole starting at 30 mg daily, and ophthalmopathy patients received high-dose intravenous methylprednisolone. The 75 to 100 discovery patients were randomly split 7:3 into training and test sets. Whether ophthalmopathy could be predicted prospectively was tested in an independent validation cohort made up of approximately 19 hyperthyroidism patients plus 17 patients who later progressed to ophthalmopathy. The paper describes TCR Vbeta CDR3 sequencing of about 140 peripheral blood samples, made up of under 50 ophthalmopathy patients, over 70 hyperthyroidism patients and 17 progressor patients. To identify distinguishing TCR V-J signatures, a discovery cohort of about a hundred patients was used, comprising some 43 with Graves' ophthalmopathy and around 57 with stable Graves' hyperthyroidism. Thyroid tissue and blood T-cell repertoires from six Graves' hyperthyroidism patients were also compared in the study. The full study reports these points: In validation, the model predicted progression to ophthalmopathy a median of around six months before onset, with about 67% sensitivity and 72.22% specificity. A model built on a 13 V-J signature distinguished ophthalmopathy from stable hyperthyroidism, reaching roughly 88% sensitivity and around 81% specificity in cross-validation and 80%/75% in testing. Most expanded thyroid clonotypes (frequency above 0.001) were also detected in blood, a finding suggesting that blood repertoires may reflect thyroid immune responses. No statistical method was used to fix the sample size in advance, and group allocation was not hidden from the investigators.

TCR beta CDR3 regions were amplified from RNA transcripts. The first round of RT-PCR for the TCR CDR3 was performed with the HTBI primer set and the Qiagen OneStep RT-PCR kit. A second multiplex PCR round built the libraries, followed by size selection and purification. Paired-end sequencing of the libraries was performed with 100 bp reads on an Illumina HiSeq2000. Processing in the source paper ran as follows. SOAPnuke was used to process the raw data, with reads discarded if the reads contained adapters or uncalled bases, had a mean Phred below 15, or lacked an exact constant-primer or identifier match. High-quality paired reads were merged with COPE v1.2.5, and unique nucleotide sequences were defined as clonotypes. MiTCR v1.1 was used to align clonotypes to the IMGT TRBV, TRBD and TRBJ reference segments. The analysis included only V-J combinations with a frequency above 0.0001, which together covered 99% to 99.2% of the repertoires. The TCS score was defined as the ratio of F50 (clonal expansion) to E x V (chaos), calculated using BLOSUM62-based TCRdist between CDR3 peptides within each V-J. Welch's t-statistics and random forest reduced around 550 V-J features to 13, which were used in a naive Bayes classifier (R e1071). In TCRdb, the public reads were trimmed at Q25 with fastp and aligned with MiXCR, with productive beta chains retained. Identical CDR3 proteins give one entry, which carries the most common genes and DNA. TCRdb, rather than the study authors, made the V and J calls. Recorded for this sample are about 380,000 distinct CDR3 sequences; roughly 13% of them occurred a single time. The ten most abundant clones make up under 25% of the sample.

Turning to this clonotype: Its antigen is still unknown. Qualities for individual bases were not recorded, and no much larger clone is one base off.

Trimming at the junction amounts to 0 bases on V and 3 bases on J, and the germline ends lie 20 bases apart. Reading from cysteine to phenylalanine, the CDR3 counts 17 amino acids. This entry keeps only the CDR3 DNA: 51 bases, framed from base 1. Taken from the germline V gene (reference sequence), the CDR1 and CDR2 loops are GTSNPN and SVGIG. Hyperthyroidism patients were newly diagnosed, had a disease duration of under 2 months, and were aged 18 to 65 years. Exclusion was applied to patients with uncontrolled infections, other autoimmune diseases, pregnancy or lactation. Diagnoses relied on clinical symptoms, serum thyroxine and TRAb, thyroid ultrasound and orbital computed tomography. For progressor patients, blood was drawn at the first diagnosis of hyperthyroidism, before any ophthalmopathy symptoms had appeared. PBMCs were isolated from around 10 ml of fresh peripheral blood by Ficoll-Paque density gradient centrifugation. Progressor patients were defined as those initially diagnosed with Graves' hyperthyroidism in whom ophthalmopathy developed during follow-up. Trizol reagent was used to extract total RNA, and RNA quality was then checked on an Agilent 2100 Bioanalyzer.

The receptor was derived from a man aged 30-40 years with Graves' hyperthyroidism that later progressed to Graves' ophthalmopathy. The rearrangement combines TRBV30 with TRBJ1-1; no D gene call is confident. Material for sequencing was blood. The DNA sequence reads TGTGCCTGGAGTGTATTACCAGGCTCGCGGGGTGACACTGAAGCTTTCTTT. Protein translation: CAWSVLPGSRGDTEAFF.